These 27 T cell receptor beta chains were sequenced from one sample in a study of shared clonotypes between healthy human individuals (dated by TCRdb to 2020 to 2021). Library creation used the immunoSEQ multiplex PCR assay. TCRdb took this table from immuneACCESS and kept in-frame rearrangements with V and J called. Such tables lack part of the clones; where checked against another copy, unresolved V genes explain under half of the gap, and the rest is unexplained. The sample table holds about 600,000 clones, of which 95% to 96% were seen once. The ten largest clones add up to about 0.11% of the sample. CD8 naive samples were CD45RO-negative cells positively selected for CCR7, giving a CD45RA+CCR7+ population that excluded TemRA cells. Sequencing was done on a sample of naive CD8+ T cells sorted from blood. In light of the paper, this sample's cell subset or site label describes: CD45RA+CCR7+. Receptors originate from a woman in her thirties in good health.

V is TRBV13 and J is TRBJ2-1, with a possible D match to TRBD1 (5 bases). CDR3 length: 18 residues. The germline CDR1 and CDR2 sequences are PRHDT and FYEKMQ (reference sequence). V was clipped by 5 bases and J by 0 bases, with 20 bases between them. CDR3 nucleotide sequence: TGTGCCAGCAGCGTAAGGACGGACACCGGAAGCTCCTACAATGAGCAGTTCTTC. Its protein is CASSVRTDTGSSYNEQFF.

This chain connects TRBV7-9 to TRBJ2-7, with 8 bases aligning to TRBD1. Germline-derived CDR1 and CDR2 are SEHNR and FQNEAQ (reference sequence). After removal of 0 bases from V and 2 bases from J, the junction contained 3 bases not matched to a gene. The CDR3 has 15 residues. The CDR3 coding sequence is TGTGCCAGCAGCTTAGCGGGACAGGACACCTACGAGCAGTACTTC. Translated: CASSLAGQDTYEQYF.

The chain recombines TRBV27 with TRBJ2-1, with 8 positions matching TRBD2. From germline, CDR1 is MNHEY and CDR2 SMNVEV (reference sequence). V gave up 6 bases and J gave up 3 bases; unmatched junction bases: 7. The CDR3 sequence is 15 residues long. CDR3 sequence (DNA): TGTGCCAGCAGCTGGGGGACTAGAGACTACAATGAGCAGTTCTTC. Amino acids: CASSWGTRDYNEQFF.

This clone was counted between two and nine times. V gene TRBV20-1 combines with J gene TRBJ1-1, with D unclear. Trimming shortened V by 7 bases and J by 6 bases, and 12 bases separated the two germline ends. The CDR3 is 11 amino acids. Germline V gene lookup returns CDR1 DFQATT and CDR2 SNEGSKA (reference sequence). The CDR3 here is CSDLGGPEAFF. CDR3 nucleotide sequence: TGCAGTGATCTGGGAGGGCCTGAAGCTTTCTTT.

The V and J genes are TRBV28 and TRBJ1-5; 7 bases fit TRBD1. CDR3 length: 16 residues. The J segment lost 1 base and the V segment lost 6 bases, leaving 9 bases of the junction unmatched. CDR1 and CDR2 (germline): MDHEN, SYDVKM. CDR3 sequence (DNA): TGTGCCAGCAGACCCCGAGACAGGGAAAGCAATCAGCCCCAGCATTTT. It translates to CASRPRDRESNQPQHF.

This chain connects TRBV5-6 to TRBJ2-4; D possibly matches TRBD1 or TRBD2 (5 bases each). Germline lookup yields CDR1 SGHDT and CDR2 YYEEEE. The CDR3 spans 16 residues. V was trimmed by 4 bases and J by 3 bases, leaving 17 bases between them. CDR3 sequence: CASSPQGAGGKNIQYF. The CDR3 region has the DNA TGTGCCAGCAGCCCGCAAGGGGCCGGAGGCAAAAACATTCAGTACTTC.

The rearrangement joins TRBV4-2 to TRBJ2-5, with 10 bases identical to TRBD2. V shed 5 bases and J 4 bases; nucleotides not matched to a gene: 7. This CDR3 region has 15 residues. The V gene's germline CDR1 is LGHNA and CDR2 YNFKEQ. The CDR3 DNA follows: TGTGCCAGCAGCGTATCGCTAGCGGGAGCAGAGACCCAGTACTTC. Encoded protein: CASSVSLAGAETQYF.

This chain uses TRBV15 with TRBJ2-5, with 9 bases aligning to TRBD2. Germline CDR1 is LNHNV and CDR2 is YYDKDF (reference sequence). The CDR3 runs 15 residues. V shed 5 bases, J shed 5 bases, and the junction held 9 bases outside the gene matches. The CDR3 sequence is CATSRASGIGETQYF. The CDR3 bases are TGTGCCACCAGCCGGGCTAGCGGGATAGGCGAGACCCAGTACTTC.

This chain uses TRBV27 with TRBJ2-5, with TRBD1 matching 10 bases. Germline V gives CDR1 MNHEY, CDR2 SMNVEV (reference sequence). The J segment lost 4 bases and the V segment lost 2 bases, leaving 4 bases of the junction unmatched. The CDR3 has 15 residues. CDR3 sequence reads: CASSLARTGGETQYF. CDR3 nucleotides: TGTGCCAGCAGTTTAGCCCGGACAGGGGGAGAGACCCAGTACTTC.

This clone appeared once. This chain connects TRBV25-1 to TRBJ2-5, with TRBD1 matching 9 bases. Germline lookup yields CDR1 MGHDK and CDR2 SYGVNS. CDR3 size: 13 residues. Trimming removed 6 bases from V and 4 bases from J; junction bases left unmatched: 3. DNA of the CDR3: TGTGCCAGCAGCGGACAGGGGACAGAGACCCAGTACTTC. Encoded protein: CASSGQGTETQYF.

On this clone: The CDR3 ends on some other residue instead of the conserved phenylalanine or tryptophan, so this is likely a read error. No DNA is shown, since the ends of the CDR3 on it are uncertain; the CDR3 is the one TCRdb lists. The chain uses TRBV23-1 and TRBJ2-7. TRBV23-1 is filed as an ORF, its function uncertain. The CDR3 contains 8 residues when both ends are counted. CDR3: CASSHLTL.

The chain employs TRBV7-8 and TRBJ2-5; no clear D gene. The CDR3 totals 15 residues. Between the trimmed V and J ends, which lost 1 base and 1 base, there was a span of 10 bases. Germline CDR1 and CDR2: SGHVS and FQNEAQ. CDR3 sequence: CASSLGGGFQETQYF. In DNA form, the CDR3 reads TGTGCCAGCAGCTTAGGTGGCGGATTCCAAGAGACCCAGTACTTC.

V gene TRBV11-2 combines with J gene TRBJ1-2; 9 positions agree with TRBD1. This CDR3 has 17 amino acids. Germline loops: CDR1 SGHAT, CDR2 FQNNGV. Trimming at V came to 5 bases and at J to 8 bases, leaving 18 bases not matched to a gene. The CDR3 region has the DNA TGTGCCAGCAGCCCCTCCGGGACAGGGAGGACCTTTGAAGGCTACACCTTC. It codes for CASSPSGTGRTFEGYTF.

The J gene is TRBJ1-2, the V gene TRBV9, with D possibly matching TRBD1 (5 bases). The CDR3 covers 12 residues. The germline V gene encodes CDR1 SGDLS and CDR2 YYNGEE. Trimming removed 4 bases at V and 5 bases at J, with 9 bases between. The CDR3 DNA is TGTGCCAGCAGCCTTCAGGGTTATGGCTACACCTTC. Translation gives CASSLQGYGYTF.

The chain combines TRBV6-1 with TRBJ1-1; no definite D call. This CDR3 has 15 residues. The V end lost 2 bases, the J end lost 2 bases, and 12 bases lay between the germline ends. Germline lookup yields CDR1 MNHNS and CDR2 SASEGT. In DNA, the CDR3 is TGTGCCAGCAGTGAATTGGAAAAGGGAAACACTGAAGCTTTCTTT. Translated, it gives CASSELEKGNTEAFF.

In DNA, the CDR3 is TGTGCCAGCAGCAACGCCGGGGGAGCGGGTATTCCCTACGAGCAGTACTTC. This translates into CASSNAGGAGIPYEQYF. The chain links TRBV7-8 to TRBJ2-7; D possibly corresponds to TRBD2 (6 bases). Germline loops: CDR1 SGHVS, CDR2 FQNEAQ. The CDR3 has 17 amino acids. The V end lost 5 bases, the J end lost 2 bases, and 22 bases lay between the germline ends. The full variable domain, in which reference TRBV7-8 and TRBJ2-7 provide the parts outside the CDR3, is GAGVSQSPRYKVAKRGQDVALRCDPISGHVSLFWYQQALGQGPEFLTYFQNEAQLDKSGLPSDRFFAERPEGSVSTLKIQRTQQEDSAVYLCASSNAGGAGIPYEQYFGPGTRLTVT.

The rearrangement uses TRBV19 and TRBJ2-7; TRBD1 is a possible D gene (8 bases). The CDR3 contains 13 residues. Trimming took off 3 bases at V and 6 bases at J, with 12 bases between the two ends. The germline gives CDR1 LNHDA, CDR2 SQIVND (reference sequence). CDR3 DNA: TGTGCCAGTAGTATTCACAGGGGGGGCGAGCAGTACTTC. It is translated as CASSIHRGGEQYF.

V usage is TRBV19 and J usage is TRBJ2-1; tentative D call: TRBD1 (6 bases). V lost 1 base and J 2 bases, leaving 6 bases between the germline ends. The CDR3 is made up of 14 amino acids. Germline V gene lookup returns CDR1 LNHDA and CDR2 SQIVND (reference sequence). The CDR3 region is CASSIGGPYNEQFF. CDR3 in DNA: TGTGCCAGTAGTATAGGGGGGCCCTACAATGAGCAGTTCTTC.

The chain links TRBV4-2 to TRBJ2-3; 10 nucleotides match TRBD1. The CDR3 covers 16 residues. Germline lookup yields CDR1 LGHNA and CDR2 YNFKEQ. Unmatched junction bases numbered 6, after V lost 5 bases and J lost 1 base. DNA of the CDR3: TGTGCCAGCAGCGAACGCGGGACAGGGGGCACAGATACGCAGTATTTT. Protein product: CASSERGTGGTDTQYF.

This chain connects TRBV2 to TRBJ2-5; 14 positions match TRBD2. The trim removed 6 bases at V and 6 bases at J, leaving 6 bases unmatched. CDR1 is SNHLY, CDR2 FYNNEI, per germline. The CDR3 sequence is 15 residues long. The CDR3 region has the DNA TGTGCCAGCAGCGGGACTAGCGGGAGCTTAAAGACCCAGTACTTC. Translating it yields CASSGTSGSLKTQYF.

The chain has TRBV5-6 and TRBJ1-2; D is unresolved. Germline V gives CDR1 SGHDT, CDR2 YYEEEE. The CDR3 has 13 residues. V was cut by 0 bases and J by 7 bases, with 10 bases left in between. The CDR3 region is CASSLEAVFGYTF. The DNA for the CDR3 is TGTGCCAGCAGCTTGGAGGCAGTCTTTGGCTACACCTTC.

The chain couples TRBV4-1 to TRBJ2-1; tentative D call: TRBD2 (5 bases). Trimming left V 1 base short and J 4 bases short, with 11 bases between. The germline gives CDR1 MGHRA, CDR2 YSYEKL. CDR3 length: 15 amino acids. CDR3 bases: TGCGCCAGCAGCCAAGTCCTAGCCCTATACAATGAGCAGTTCTTC. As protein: CASSQVLALYNEQFF.

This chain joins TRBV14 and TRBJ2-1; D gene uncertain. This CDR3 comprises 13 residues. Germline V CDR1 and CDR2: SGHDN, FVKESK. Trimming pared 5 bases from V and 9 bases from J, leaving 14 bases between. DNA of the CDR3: TGTGCCAGCAGCTCCCCGGTGAGGAGTGAGCAGTTCTTC. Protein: CASSSPVRSEQFF.

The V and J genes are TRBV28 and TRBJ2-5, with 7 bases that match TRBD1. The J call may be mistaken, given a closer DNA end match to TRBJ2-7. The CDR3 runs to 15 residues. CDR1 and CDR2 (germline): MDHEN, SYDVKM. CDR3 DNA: TGTGCCAGCAGTTTCCTAGGGACAGAATTATACGAGCAGTACTTC. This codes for CASSFLGTELYEQYF.

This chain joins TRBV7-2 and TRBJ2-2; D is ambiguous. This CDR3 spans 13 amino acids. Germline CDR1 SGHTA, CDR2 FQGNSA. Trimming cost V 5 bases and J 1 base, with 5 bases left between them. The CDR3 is CASSPMNTGELFF. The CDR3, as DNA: TGTGCCAGCAGCCCAATGAACACCGGGGAGCTGTTTTTT.

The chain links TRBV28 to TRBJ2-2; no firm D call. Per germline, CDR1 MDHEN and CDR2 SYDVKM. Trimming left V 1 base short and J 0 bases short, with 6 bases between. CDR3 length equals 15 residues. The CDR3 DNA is TGTGCCAGCAGTTTATCCAGGACGAACACCGGGGAGCTGTTTTTT. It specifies CASSLSRTNTGELFF.

CDR3 region: CASSYNRGGTEAFF. Here the CDR3 DNA reads TGTGCCAGCAGTTACAACAGGGGAGGCACTGAAGCTTTCTTT. This rearrangement joins TRBV7-6 to TRBJ1-1; TRBD1 agrees at 7 bases. This CDR3 contains 14 residues. V shed 6 bases and J 4 bases; nucleotides not matched to a gene: 8. Germline values: CDR1 SGHVS, CDR2 FNYEAQ. Full variable domain (remainder filled in from reference TRBV7-6 and TRBJ1-1): GAGVSQSPRYKVTKRGQDVALRCDPISGHVSLYWYRQALGQGPEFLTYFNYEAQQDKSGLPNDRFSAERPEGSISTLTIQRTEQRDSAMYRCASSYNRGGTEAFFGQGTRLTVV.